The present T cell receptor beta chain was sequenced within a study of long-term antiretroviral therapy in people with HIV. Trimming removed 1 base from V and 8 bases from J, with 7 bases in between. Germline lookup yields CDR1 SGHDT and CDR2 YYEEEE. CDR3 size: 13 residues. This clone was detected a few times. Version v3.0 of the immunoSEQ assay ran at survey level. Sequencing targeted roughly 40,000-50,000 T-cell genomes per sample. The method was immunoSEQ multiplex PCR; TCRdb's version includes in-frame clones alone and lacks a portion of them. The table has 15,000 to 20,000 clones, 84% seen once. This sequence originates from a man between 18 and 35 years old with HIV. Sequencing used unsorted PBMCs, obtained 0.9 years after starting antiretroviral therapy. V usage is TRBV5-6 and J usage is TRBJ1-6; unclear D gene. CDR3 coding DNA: TGTGCCAGCAGCTTGTCGGCGCATTCACCCCTCCACTTT. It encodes CASSLSAHSPLHF.